Following are 21 T cell receptor beta chains from one sample sequenced in a study of control samples from healthy donors and cancer patients. Sequencing was performed with immunoSEQ multiplex PCR; in TCRdb, only in-frame clones are kept and a portion is missing. The sample carries fewer than 200,000 clones, 96% recorded once. Material: blood. All receptors come from a woman in her twenties or thirties in good health.

This chain links TRBV4-1 with TRBJ1-4; D call uncertain. The CDR3 length is 16 residues. Germline V gene data show CDR1 as MGHRA and CDR2 as YSYEKL. V lost 0 bases and J 8 bases, leaving 16 bases between the germline ends. CDR3 coding DNA: TGCGCCAGCAGCCAAGAATCCCAACAAGGTCGGGAAAAACTGTTTTTT. Protein: CASSQESQQGREKLFF.

The chain is built from TRBV6-6 and TRBJ2-7; 8 bases fit TRBD2. CDR1 is MNHNY and CDR2 is SVGAGI in the germline V gene (reference sequence). The CDR3 runs 15 residues. The J segment lost 0 bases and the V segment lost 7 bases, leaving 8 bases of the junction unmatched. CDR3 sequence (DNA): TGTGCCAGCACCTACGGGGGGACTAGCTCCTACGAGCAGTACTTC. This codes for CASTYGGTSSYEQYF.

The chain combines TRBV27 with TRBJ2-7, with 8 bases that match TRBD2. V trimming: 4 bases; J trimming: 6 bases; junction bases outside the gene matches: 8. Per the germline V gene, CDR1 is MNHEY and CDR2 is SMNVEV (reference sequence). CDR3 length equals 14 residues. DNA for the CDR3: TGTGCCAGCAGTTCCCTTAGCGGGATCAGCGAGCAGTACTTC. This sequence encodes CASSSLSGISEQYF.

The chain combines TRBV30 with TRBJ2-1; 10 nucleotides match TRBD2. The CDR3 is made up of 16 amino acids. CDR1 GTSNPN and CDR2 SVGIG come from the germline V gene (reference sequence). With V trimmed by 2 bases and J by 2 bases, 6 bases remained unmatched. In DNA form, the CDR3 reads TGTGCCTGGAGTTTGAGCGGGAGGGAAACCTACAATGAGCAGTTCTTC. Translating it yields CAWSLSGRETYNEQFF. Variable domain in full (rest from reference TRBV30 and TRBJ2-1): SQTIHQWPATLVQPVGSPLSLECTVEGTSNPNLYWYRQAAGRGLQLLFYSVGIGQISSEVPQNLSASRPQDRQFILSSKKLLLSDSGFYLCAWSLSGRETYNEQFFGPGTRLTVL.

The V and J genes are TRBV6-2 or TRBV6-3 and TRBJ1-1; no clear D. The CDR3 length is 13 residues. V shed 2 bases and J shed 4 bases, with 8 bases lying between them. Germline V CDR1 and CDR2: MNHEY, SVGEGT. CDR3 loop: CASSYVGSTEAFF. The CDR3 region has the DNA TGTGCCAGCAGTTACGTGGGAAGCACTGAAGCTTTCTTT.

The chain is built from TRBV11-2 and TRBJ1-3; D is undetermined. CDR3 length: 17 amino acids. Germline assignment: CDR1 SGHAT and CDR2 FQNNGV. V shed 0 bases and J shed 3 bases, with 15 bases lying between them. The CDR3 loop is CASSLDLRPARGNTIYF. CDR3 bases: TGTGCCAGCAGCTTAGATCTAAGGCCCGCGCGTGGAAACACCATATATTTT.

V and J are TRBV5-5 and TRBJ2-2, with 12 bases lining up with TRBD2. The CDR3 runs 16 residues. CDR1 is SGHKS, CDR2 YYEKEE, per germline (reference sequence). The J segment lost 5 bases and the V segment lost 4 bases, leaving 6 bases of the junction unmatched. The CDR3, as DNA: TGTGCCAGCAGCAGCATTACTAGCGGGAGGACCGGGGAGCTGTTTTTT. As protein: CASSSITSGRTGELFF.

This chain links TRBV4-2 with TRBJ2-5, with 9 bases lining up with TRBD2. The germline V gene has CDR1 LGHNA and CDR2 YNFKEQ. V trimming: 3 bases; J trimming: 5 bases; junction bases outside the gene matches: 4. The CDR3 consists of 14 residues. CDR3 coding DNA: TGTGCCAGCAGCCAGAAGCGGGAGGTCGAGACCCAGTACTTC. Translating it yields CASSQKREVETQYF.

The chain joins TRBV28 to TRBJ1-1; D is unresolved. Germline CDR1 is MDHEN and CDR2 is SYDVKM. This CDR3 has 12 residues. V shed 6 bases and J shed 3 bases, with 8 bases lying between them. The CDR3 sequence: CASSLRHTEAFF. CDR3 sequence (DNA): TGTGCCAGCAGCCTCAGGCACACTGAAGCTTTCTTT. Looking up the rest from reference TRBV28 and TRBJ1-1 gives the full variable domain: DVKVTQSSRYLVKRTGEKVFLECVQDMDHENMFWYRQDPGLGLRLIYFSYDVKMKEKGDIPEGYSVSREKKERFSLILESASTNQTSMYLCASSLRHTEAFFGQGTRLTVV.

The V and J genes are TRBV5-8 and TRBJ1-2, with 8 bases identical to TRBD1. CDR1 is SGHTS and CDR2 is YDEGEE in the germline V gene. The length of the CDR3 is 15 residues. V shed 4 bases, J shed 2 bases, and the junction held 7 bases outside the gene matches. The CDR3 region is CASSRSGTGNYGYTF. CDR3 in DNA: TGTGCCAGCAGCAGATCCGGGACAGGAAACTATGGCTACACCTTC.

This rearrangement joins TRBV2 to TRBJ1-1, with 8 bases that match TRBD1. V trimming: 2 bases; J trimming: 5 bases; junction bases outside the gene matches: 13. This CDR3 comprises 17 residues. Per germline, CDR1 SNHLY and CDR2 FYNNEI. The CDR3 region has the DNA TGTGCCAGCAGTGAATTTGGGACAGGCTGGGAGGGGACTGAAGCTTTCTTT. It codes for CASSEFGTGWEGTEAFF. The full variable domain, completed using reference TRBV2 and TRBJ1-1, is EPEVTQTPSHQVTQMGQEVILRCVPISNHLYFYWYRQILGQKVEFLVSFYNNEISEKSEIFDDQFSVERPDGSNFTLKIRSTKLEDSAMYFCASSEFGTGWEGTEAFFGQGTRLTVV.

This chain joins TRBV7-9 and TRBJ2-7; TRBD2 matches 7 bases. V trimming: 4 bases; J trimming: 2 bases; junction bases outside the gene matches: 14. Germline V gene data show CDR1 as SEHNR and CDR2 as FQNEAQ (reference sequence). The CDR3 extends over 17 amino acids. The CDR3 sequence: CASSSPTAGTITYEQYF. Here the CDR3 DNA reads TGTGCCAGCAGCTCCCCTACAGCCGGGACTATTACCTACGAGCAGTACTTC.

The rearrangement uses TRBV5-1 and TRBJ1-5, with unresolved D. The V gene's germline CDR1 is SGHRS and CDR2 YFSETQ. The CDR3 length is 14 residues. V lost 2 bases, J lost 2 bases, and 8 bases lay in between. CDR3 sequence (DNA): TGCGCCAGCAGCTTAACCTCCGGCAATCAGCCCCAGCATTTT. This gives the protein CASSLTSGNQPQHF.

This clone was counted a few times. The chain carries TRBV2 and TRBJ1-2, with D hard to call. This CDR3 has 13 amino acids. V was shortened by 4 bases and J by 7 bases, with 13 bases between the two germline ends. Per germline, CDR1 SNHLY and CDR2 FYNNEI. The CDR3 sequence is CASSALGFSGYTF. The CDR3 bases are TGTGCCAGCAGTGCTCTGGGTTTCTCTGGCTACACCTTC.

The chain employs TRBV7-3 and TRBJ1-1; D might be TRBD1 (6 bases). Germline CDR1 is SGHTA and CDR2 is FQGTGA. Trimming stripped 5 bases from V and 1 base from J, with 8 bases between. The CDR3 has 13 amino acids. CDR3 bases: TGTGCCAGCAGCCCCAGGGGGAACACTGAAGCTTTCTTT. This translates into CASSPRGNTEAFF.

This chain joins TRBV2 and TRBJ2-1, with a tentative D call TRBD2 (5 bases). V gave up 5 bases and J gave up 0 bases, with 11 bases separating them. Germline values: CDR1 SNHLY, CDR2 FYNNEI. The CDR3 is made up of 15 amino acids. CDR3 loop: CASSKRATSYNEQFF. CDR3 nucleotide sequence: TGTGCCAGCAGTAAGAGGGCTACCTCCTACAATGAGCAGTTCTTC.

The V and J genes are TRBV5-1 and TRBJ1-2, with 8 positions matching TRBD1. CDR1 is SGHRS, CDR2 YFSETQ, per germline. With 4 bases clipped from V and 4 bases from J, the junction kept 9 bases outside the gene matches. The CDR3 totals 15 residues. The CDR3 is CASSNGQGLAYGYTF. For the CDR3, the DNA is TGCGCCAGCAGCAACGGACAGGGCCTTGCCTATGGCTACACCTTC. The full variable domain, its missing parts supplied by reference TRBV5-1 and TRBJ1-2, is KAGVTQTPRYLIKTRGQQVTLSCSPISGHRSVSWYQQTPGQGLQFLFEYFSETQRNKGNFPGRFSGRQFSNSRSEMNVSTLELGDSALYLCASSNGQGLAYGYTFGSGTRLTVV.

V is TRBV9 and J is TRBJ2-1; 11 positions match TRBD2. CDR3 length: 15 residues. The germline V gene encodes CDR1 SGDLS and CDR2 YYNGEE. J lost 4 bases, V lost 3 bases, and 3 bases had no gene match. CDR3 DNA: TGTGCCAGCAGCGAAATAGCGGGAGGGTACAATGAGCAGTTCTTC. Protein sequence: CASSEIAGGYNEQFF.

The V gene is TRBV3-1 (or the pseudogene TRBV3-2), the J gene TRBJ1-5; a possible D gene is TRBD1 (5 bases). The V end lost 0 bases, the J end lost 5 bases, and 8 bases lay between the germline ends. CDR1 is LGHDT and CDR2 is YNNKEL in the germline V gene (reference sequence). The CDR3 consists of 14 residues. CDR3 bases: TGTGCCAGCAGCCAAGAACTGGGGGATCAGCCCCAGCATTTT. This codes for CASSQELGDQPQHF.

This rearrangement joins TRBV6-1 to TRBJ1-4; weak D call: TRBD1 (5 bases). Germline CDR1 and CDR2: MNHNS and SASEGT. Trimming left V 3 bases short and J 3 bases short, with 5 bases between. The CDR3 extends over 13 amino acids. CDR3 in DNA: TGTGCCAGCAGTGAGGGGGCTAATGAAAAACTGTTTTTT. Translation gives CASSEGANEKLFF.

The chain carries TRBV2 and TRBJ1-4; perhaps TRBD1 as D (5 bases). The CDR3 spans 16 residues. The V end lost 7 bases, the J end lost 3 bases, and 18 bases lay between the germline ends. Germline V CDR1 and CDR2: SNHLY, FYNNEI. The CDR3 sequence: CASTTGGATANEKLFF. The CDR3 DNA follows: TGTGCCAGCACCACAGGAGGGGCGACAGCTAATGAAAAACTGTTTTTT.